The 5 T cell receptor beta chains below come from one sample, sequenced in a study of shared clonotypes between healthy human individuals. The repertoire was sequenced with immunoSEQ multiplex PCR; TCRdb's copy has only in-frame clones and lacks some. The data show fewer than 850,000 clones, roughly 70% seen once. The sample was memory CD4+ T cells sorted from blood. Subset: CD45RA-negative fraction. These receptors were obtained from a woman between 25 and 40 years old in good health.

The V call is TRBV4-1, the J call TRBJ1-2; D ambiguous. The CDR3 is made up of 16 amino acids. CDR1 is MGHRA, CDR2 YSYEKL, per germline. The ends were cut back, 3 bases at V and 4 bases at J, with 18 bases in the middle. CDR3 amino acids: CASSHLEFAGPYGYTF. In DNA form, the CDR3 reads TGCGCCAGCAGCCACCTCGAATTTGCCGGTCCCTATGGCTACACCTTC.

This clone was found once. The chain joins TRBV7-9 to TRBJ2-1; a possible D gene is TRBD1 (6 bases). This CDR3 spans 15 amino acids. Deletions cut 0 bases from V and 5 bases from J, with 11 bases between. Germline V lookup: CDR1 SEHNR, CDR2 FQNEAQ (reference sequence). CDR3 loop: CASSLATDSNNEQFF. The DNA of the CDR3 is TGTGCCAGCAGCTTAGCTACGGACAGCAACAATGAGCAGTTCTTC.

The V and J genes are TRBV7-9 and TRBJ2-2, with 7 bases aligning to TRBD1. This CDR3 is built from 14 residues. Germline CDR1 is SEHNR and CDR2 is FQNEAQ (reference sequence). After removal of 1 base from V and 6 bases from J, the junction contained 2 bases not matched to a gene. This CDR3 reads CASSLGTGAGELFF. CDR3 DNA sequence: TGTGCCAGCAGCTTAGGGACAGGCGCCGGGGAGCTGTTTTTT.

The CDR3 loop is CASSSTSGRAPAEQFF. Here the CDR3 DNA reads TGTGCCAGCAGCTCGACTAGCGGGAGGGCCCCCGCCGAGCAGTTCTTC. The chain recombines TRBV11-2 with TRBJ2-1; 14 bases are a match to TRBD2. J gave up 10 bases and V 4 bases, and 9 bases lay outside the gene matches. There are 16 residues in the CDR3. CDR1 is SGHAT and CDR2 is FQNNGV in the germline V gene.

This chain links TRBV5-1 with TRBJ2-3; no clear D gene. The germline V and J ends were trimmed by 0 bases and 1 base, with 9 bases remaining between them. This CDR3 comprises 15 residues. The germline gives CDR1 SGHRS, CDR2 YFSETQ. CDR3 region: CASSLGAAGTDTQYF. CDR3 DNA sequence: TGCGCCAGCAGCTTGGGGGCAGCTGGCACAGATACGCAGTATTTT.